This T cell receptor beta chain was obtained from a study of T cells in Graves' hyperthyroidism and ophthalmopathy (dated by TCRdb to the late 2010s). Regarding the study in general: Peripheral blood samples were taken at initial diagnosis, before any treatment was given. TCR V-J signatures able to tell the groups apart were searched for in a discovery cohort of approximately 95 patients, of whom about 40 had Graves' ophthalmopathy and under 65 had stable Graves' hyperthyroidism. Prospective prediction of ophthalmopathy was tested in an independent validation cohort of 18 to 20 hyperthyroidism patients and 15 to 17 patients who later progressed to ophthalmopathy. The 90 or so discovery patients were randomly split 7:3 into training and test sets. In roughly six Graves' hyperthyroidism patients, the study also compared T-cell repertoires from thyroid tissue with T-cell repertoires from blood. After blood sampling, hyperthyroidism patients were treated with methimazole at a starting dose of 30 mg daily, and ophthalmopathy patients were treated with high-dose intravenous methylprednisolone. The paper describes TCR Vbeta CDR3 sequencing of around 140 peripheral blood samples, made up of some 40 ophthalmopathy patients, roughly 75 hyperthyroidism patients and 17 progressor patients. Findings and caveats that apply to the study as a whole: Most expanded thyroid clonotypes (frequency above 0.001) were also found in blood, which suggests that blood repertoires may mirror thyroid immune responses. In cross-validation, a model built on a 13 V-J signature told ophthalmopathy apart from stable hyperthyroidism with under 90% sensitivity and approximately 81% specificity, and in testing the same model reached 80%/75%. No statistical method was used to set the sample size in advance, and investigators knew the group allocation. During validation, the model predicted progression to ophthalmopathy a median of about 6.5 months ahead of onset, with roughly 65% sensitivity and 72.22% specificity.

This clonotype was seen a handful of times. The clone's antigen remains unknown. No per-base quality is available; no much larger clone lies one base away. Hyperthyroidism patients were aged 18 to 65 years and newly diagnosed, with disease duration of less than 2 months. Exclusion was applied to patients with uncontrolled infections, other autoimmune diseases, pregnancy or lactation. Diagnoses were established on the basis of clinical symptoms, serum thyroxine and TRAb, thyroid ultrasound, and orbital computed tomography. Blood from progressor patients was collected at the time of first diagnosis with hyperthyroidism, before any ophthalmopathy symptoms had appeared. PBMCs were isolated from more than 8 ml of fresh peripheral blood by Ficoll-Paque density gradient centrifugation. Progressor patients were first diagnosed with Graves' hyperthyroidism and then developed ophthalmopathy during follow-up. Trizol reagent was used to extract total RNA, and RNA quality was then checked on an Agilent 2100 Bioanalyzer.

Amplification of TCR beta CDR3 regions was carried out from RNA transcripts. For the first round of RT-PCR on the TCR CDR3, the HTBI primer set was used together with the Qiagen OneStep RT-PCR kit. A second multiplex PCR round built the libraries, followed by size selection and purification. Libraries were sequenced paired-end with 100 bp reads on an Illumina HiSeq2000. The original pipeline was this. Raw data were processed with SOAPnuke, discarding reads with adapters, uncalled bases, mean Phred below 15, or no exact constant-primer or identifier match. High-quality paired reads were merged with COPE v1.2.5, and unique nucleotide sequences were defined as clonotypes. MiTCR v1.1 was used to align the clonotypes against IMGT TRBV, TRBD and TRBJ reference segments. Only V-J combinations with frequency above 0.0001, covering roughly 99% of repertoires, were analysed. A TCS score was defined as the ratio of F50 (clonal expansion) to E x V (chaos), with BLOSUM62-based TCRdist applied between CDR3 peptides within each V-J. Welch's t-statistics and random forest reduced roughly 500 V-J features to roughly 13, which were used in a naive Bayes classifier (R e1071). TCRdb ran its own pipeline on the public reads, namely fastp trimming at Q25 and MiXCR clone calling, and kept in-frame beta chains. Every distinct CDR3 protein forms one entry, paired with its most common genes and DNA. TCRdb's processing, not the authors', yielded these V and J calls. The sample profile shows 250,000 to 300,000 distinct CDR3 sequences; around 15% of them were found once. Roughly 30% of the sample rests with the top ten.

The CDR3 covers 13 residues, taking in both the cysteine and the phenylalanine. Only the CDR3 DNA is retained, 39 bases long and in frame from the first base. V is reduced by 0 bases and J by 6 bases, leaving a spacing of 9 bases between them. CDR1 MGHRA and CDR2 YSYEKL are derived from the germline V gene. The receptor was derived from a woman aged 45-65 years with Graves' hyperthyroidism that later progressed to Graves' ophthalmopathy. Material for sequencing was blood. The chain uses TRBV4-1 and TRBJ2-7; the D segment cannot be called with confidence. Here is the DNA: TGCGCCAGCAGCCAAGAAGGGTTCCCCGAGCAGTACTTC. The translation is CASSQEGFPEQYF.